This T cell receptor (beta chain) derives from a study of T cell responses to AZD1222 COVID-19 vaccine. Only in-frame clones appear in the TCRdb table, and some are missing; sequencing was by immunoSEQ multiplex PCR. Found here are around 130,000 clones, roughly 89% of them singletons; the top ten hold about 1.1%. V was pared by 5 bases and J by 2 bases, with 11 bases of the junction left unmatched. Germline loops: CDR1 MNHEY, CDR2 SMNVEV (reference sequence). The CDR3 has 19 residues. The TCR originated in an adult who received the AZD1222 COVID-19 vaccine. This chain uses TRBV27 with TRBJ1-6, with 11 bases that match TRBD1. The material sequenced was peripheral blood, taken 28 days after the second AZD1222 dose. The CDR3 spells CASSALRTGGTTYNSPLHF. The CDR3 bases are TGTGCCAGCAGTGCCCTACGGACAGGGGGCACCACCTATAATTCACCCCTCCACTTT.